The clone carrying this TCR beta chain was detected a few times. Its specificity is unknown. The data are from a study of beta chain features in type 1 diabetes. General study results and limits: Shorter TCRB CDR3s, moderately but significantly so, marked every one of the four CD4+ subsets in Type 1 diabetes patients.

The isolated RNA, all of it, was reverse transcribed, so expressed TCRB transcripts were what got sequenced. Using immunoSEQ multiplex PCR, the repertoire was profiled, and TCRdb retains in-frame clones only, with some absent. The sample lists 630,000 or so clones, about an eighth occurring once. Staining for CD45RO/CCR7/CD25/CD127/CD95/CD27 allowed sorting of CD4+ naive, central memory, regulatory and stem cell-like memory cells. The length of the CDR3 is 14 residues. The germline CDR1 and CDR2 sequences are SGHDN and FVKESK. V lost 2 bases, J lost 2 bases, and 9 bases lay in between. The receptor was isolated from a man between 18 and 29 years old with type 1 diabetes. The sample consisted of naive CD4+ T cells from blood. This chain joins TRBV14 and TRBJ1-2; possible D gene TRBD1, 5 bases. The CDR3 protein is CASSQKAGNYGYTF. The CDR3 nucleotides read TGTGCCAGCAGCCAAAAGGCAGGGAACTATGGCTACACCTTC.